These 28 T cell receptor beta chains were sequenced from one sample in a study of T-cell reconstitution after alpha-beta-depleted transplantation in children. Unique molecular identifiers were incorporated when the TCRbeta library was constructed. Using its own MiXCR run on the PCR reads, TCRdb lists one record per CDR3 protein. This sample carries roughly 500,000 distinct CDR3 sequences, over 25% of them seen once, and the ten largest clones take around 2.3%. Specimen: PBMCs from the stem cell graft donor, collected from the stem cell graft. Receptor source: a human donor who donated a stem cell graft to a child with aplastic anemia.

The V and J genes are TRBV6-1 and TRBJ2-7; D might be TRBD2 (5 bases). CDR1 is MNHNS, CDR2 SASEGT, per germline. This CDR3 comprises 14 residues. Trimming took off 6 bases at V and 4 bases at J, with 16 bases between the two ends. CDR3 in DNA: TGTGCCAGCAGAGTCCGGGAACTAGAGTACGAGCAGTACTTC. Translated, it gives CASRVRELEYEQYF.

For the CDR3, the DNA is TGTGCCAGCAGCTCGTCCCGGGACATATTCCGCATGAACACTGAAGCTTTCTTT. Protein: CASSSSRDIFRMNTEAFF. The chain combines TRBV5-6 with TRBJ1-1; TRBD1 might be the D (6 bases). The CDR3 runs to 18 residues. V lost 3 bases and J lost 0, with 21 bases in between. Germline CDR1 and CDR2: SGHDT and YYEEEE.

This clonotype was picked up a small number of times. The chain employs TRBV30 and TRBJ2-7; 8 bases map to TRBD2. CDR3 size: 14 residues. The ends lost 5 bases at V and 1 base at J; junction bases unmatched: 7. Germline lookup yields CDR1 GTSNPN and CDR2 SVGIG (reference sequence). The CDR3 spells CAWLKGTRSYEQYF. The CDR3 bases are TGTGCCTGGTTAAAGGGGACTAGATCCTACGAGCAGTACTTC.

The chain has TRBV12-3 or TRBV12-4 and TRBJ2-3; D is undetermined. The CDR3 spans 14 residues. The V end was cut by 7 bases, the J end by 6 bases, with 17 bases between. The CDR3 sequence is CASNRGGGLDTQYF. The CDR3, as DNA: TGTGCCAGCAACCGTGGCGGCGGTCTCGATACGCAGTATTTT.

This clonotype was counted a single time. A much larger clone lies one base from this, so it may be a read error. The chain has TRBV19 and TRBJ2-1, with D perhaps matching TRBD2 (5 bases). The germline V and J ends were trimmed by 8 bases and 5 bases, with 16 bases remaining between them. CDR3 size: 14 residues. The germline CDR1 and CDR2 sequences are LNHDA and SQIVND (reference sequence). CDR3 DNA sequence: TGTGCCAGTGGTACCGGGGAGTGGGACAATGAGCAGTTCTTC. It encodes CASGTGEWDNEQFF.

This clonotype has just a few counts. The chain combines TRBV20-1 with TRBJ1-1; 8 bases agree with TRBD1. This CDR3 comprises 13 residues. Per the germline V gene, CDR1 is DFQATT and CDR2 is SNEGSKA (reference sequence). J gave up 7 bases and V 6 bases, and 10 bases lay outside the gene matches. The CDR3 reads CSAPRPGGGEAFF. DNA for the CDR3: TGCAGTGCCCCCCGTCCAGGGGGCGGTGAAGCTTTCTTT.

This chain uses TRBV29-1 with TRBJ2-1, with 8 bases aligning to TRBD2. V dropped 0 bases and J dropped 7; count of bases not matched to a gene: 5. This CDR3 has 14 amino acids. In germline, CDR1 is SQVTM, CDR2 ANQGSEA. The CDR3 DNA sequence: TGCAGCGTTGAAGATCGGGAGGGACTGAATGAGCAGTTCTTC. It yields the protein CSVEDREGLNEQFF.

The genes are TRBV30 and TRBJ2-3, with D perhaps TRBD1 or TRBD2 (6 bases each). This CDR3 contains 13 residues. In germline, CDR1 is GTSNPN, CDR2 SVGIG (reference sequence). Trimming removed 1 base from V and 10 bases from J, with 15 bases in between. CDR3 nucleotides: TGTGCCTGGAGTGGAGGGGGAGGACAGTCGCAGTATTTT. This gives the protein CAWSGGGGQSQYF. The whole variable domain, remainder taken from reference TRBV30 and TRBJ2-3, is SQTIHQWPATLVQPVGSPLSLECTVEGTSNPNLYWYRQAAGRGLQLLFYSVGIGQISSEVPQNLSASRPQDRQFILSSKKLLLSDSGFYLCAWSGGGGQSQYFGPGTRLTVL.

This clonotype was detected a few times. The rearrangement uses TRBV5-4 and TRBJ2-3; 7 bases are shared with TRBD2. The CDR3 covers 17 residues. After removal of 4 bases from V and 0 bases from J, the junction contained 11 bases not matched to a gene. Germline CDR1 and CDR2: SGHNT and YYREEE (reference sequence). This chain's CDR3 is CASSRRLAGPSTDTQYF. In DNA, the CDR3 is TGTGCCAGCAGCCGCAGATTAGCGGGCCCGAGCACAGATACGCAGTATTTT. The full variable domain, its missing parts supplied by reference TRBV5-4 and TRBJ2-3, is ETGVTQSPTHLIKTRGQQVTLRCSSQSGHNTVSWYQQALGQGPQFIFQYYREEENGRGNFPPRFSGLQFPNYSSELNVNALELDDSALYLCASSRRLAGPSTDTQYFGPGTRLTVL.

The chain couples TRBV2 to TRBJ2-1, with D perhaps matching TRBD2 (6 bases). This CDR3 comprises 15 residues. The germline V and J ends were trimmed by 0 bases and 3 bases, with 9 bases remaining between them. Germline V CDR1 and CDR2: SNHLY, FYNNEI. CDR3 DNA sequence: TGTGCCAGCAGTGAAGCGGGGACTTTCTACAATGAGCAGTTCTTC. It is translated as CASSEAGTFYNEQFF.

This clonotype came up a few times. The chain combines TRBV29-1 with TRBJ1-5; TRBD1 matches 9 bases. Per germline, CDR1 SQVTM and CDR2 ANQGSEA. Unmatched junction bases numbered 8, after V lost 2 bases and J lost 6 bases. This CDR3 is built from 15 residues. The CDR3 region has the DNA TGCAGCGTTGAATTGCCGGGACAGGGCAGTCAGCCCCAGCATTTT. Its translation is CSVELPGQGSQPQHF.

This clonotype was observed a handful of times. The chain couples TRBV20-1 to TRBJ2-1; 7 bases fit TRBD2. The CDR3 covers 13 residues. Germline CDR1 reads DFQATT; CDR2 reads SNEGSKA (reference sequence). V gave up 1 base and J gave up 7 bases; unmatched junction bases: 4. CDR3 region: CSARVLADNEQFF. CDR3 in DNA: TGCAGTGCTAGAGTTCTAGCGGATAATGAGCAGTTCTTC.

The table lists this clonotype with a few counts. Here the CDR3 DNA reads TGCGCCAGCAGCTTGGCAGGGATTGAAACCGGGGAGCTGTTTTTT. This gives the protein CASSLAGIETGELFF. V gene TRBV5-1 combines with J gene TRBJ2-2, with a possible D match to TRBD1 (5 bases). The CDR3 has 15 amino acids. In germline, CDR1 is SGHRS, CDR2 YFSETQ. V dropped 0 bases and J dropped 5 bases, with 11 bases sitting between them.

The rearrangement uses TRBV6-4 and TRBJ2-1, with TRBD2 matching over 7 bases. Germline CDR1 is MRHNA and CDR2 is SNTAGT. V lost 2 bases and J lost 9; bases outside the gene matches: 4. This CDR3 is 13 amino acids long. Here the CDR3 reads CASSDGWGGEQFF. For the CDR3, the DNA is TGTGCCAGCAGTGACGGTTGGGGGGGTGAGCAGTTCTTC.

The CDR3 loop reads CSAGGAGIGYTF. DNA for the CDR3: TGCAGTGCTGGGGGGGCAGGGATTGGCTACACCTTC. This chain connects TRBV20-1 to TRBJ1-2, with D possibly matching TRBD1 (6 bases). Trimming shortened V by 5 bases and J by 7 bases, and 14 bases separated the two germline ends. The CDR3 length is 12 residues. Germline assignment: CDR1 DFQATT and CDR2 SNEGSKA (reference sequence).

The rearrangement joins TRBV20-1 to TRBJ1-5; maybe TRBD1 (6 bases). V was shortened by 7 bases and J by 3 bases, with 16 bases between the two germline ends. The CDR3 loop spans 14 amino acids. Germline V gene data show CDR1 as DFQATT and CDR2 as SNEGSKA (reference sequence). As DNA, the CDR3 is TGCAGTGTTCTAGGGGGGGGGGTCAATCAGCCCCAGCATTTT. Translating gives CSVLGGGVNQPQHF.

The CDR3 loop is CASSLYRTINYGYTF. The DNA of the CDR3 is TGTGCCAGCAGCCTATATCGAACTATTAACTATGGCTACACCTTC. This chain links TRBV7-2 with TRBJ1-2; D not certain. This CDR3 has 15 residues. Germline loops: CDR1 SGHTA, CDR2 FQGNSA. Trimming removed 5 bases from V and 1 base from J, with 14 bases in between.

This clonotype was recorded a few times. The chain combines TRBV7-9 with TRBJ2-4; D unresolved. Germline V gives CDR1 SEHNR, CDR2 FQNEAQ (reference sequence). The CDR3 consists of 13 residues. V lost 2 bases and J 2 bases, leaving 4 bases between the germline ends. The DNA for the CDR3 is TGTGCCAGCAGCTTATTACCCAAAAACATTCAGTACTTC. This gives the protein CASSLLPKNIQYF.

The chain employs TRBV7-2 and TRBJ1-5; D is ambiguous. From germline, CDR1 is SGHTA and CDR2 FQGNSA. The V and J ends lost 4 bases and 2 bases respectively, with 15 bases between them. This CDR3 comprises 16 residues. The CDR3 region is CASSSSSTVGNQPQHF. CDR3 sequence (DNA): TGTGCCAGCAGCTCCAGCTCAACAGTGGGCAATCAGCCCCAGCATTTT.

The chain uses TRBV6-2 or TRBV6-3 and TRBJ2-7; 8 bases line up with TRBD1. The trim removed 6 bases at V and 6 bases at J, leaving 7 bases unmatched. Germline values: CDR1 MNHEY, CDR2 SVGEGT. The CDR3 totals 13 residues. The CDR3 coding sequence is TGTGCCAGCAGCTGGACAGGGTTTCGCGAGCAGTACTTC. Translation gives CASSWTGFREQYF.

The genes are TRBV28 and TRBJ1-4, with D possibly TRBD1 on 6 matching bases. CDR1 and CDR2 from the germline V gene are MDHEN and SYDVKM. V lost 7 bases and J 5 bases, leaving 20 bases between the germline ends. This CDR3 is 16 amino acids long. CDR3 in amino acids: CASIPHGADRNEKLFF. The DNA for the CDR3 is TGTGCCAGCATCCCCCACGGCGCAGACAGGAATGAAAAACTGTTTTTT.

The chain combines TRBV20-1 with TRBJ1-6, with no clear D. Germline V gene lookup returns CDR1 DFQATT and CDR2 SNEGSKA (reference sequence). Deletions cut 2 bases from V and 2 bases from J, with 10 bases between. The CDR3 is 15 amino acids. This CDR3 reads CSARLGPTYNSPLHF. The CDR3 region has the DNA TGCAGTGCTAGACTTGGGCCCACCTATAATTCACCCCTCCACTTT.

This clonotype came up a few times. This rearrangement joins TRBV7-8 to TRBJ1-4, with TRBD1 as a possible D gene (5 bases). The germline CDR1 and CDR2 sequences are SGHVS and FQNEAQ. The CDR3 totals 14 residues. The V and J ends lost 5 bases and 8 bases respectively, with 15 bases between them. The CDR3 region is CASSVGARGEKLFF. CDR3 bases: TGTGCCAGCAGCGTCGGGGCTCGAGGGGAAAAACTGTTTTTT.

This clonotype was observed a few times. J is TRBJ1-5 and V is TRBV20-1; 8 bases line up with TRBD1. The trim removed 3 bases at V and 5 bases at J, leaving 9 bases unmatched. Germline CDR1 is DFQATT and CDR2 is SNEGSKA (reference sequence). The CDR3 totals 15 residues. This chain's CDR3 is CSARGQVSRYQPQHF. CDR3 nucleotides: TGCAGTGCTAGGGGACAGGTTTCGCGTTATCAGCCCCAGCATTTT.

The rearrangement joins TRBV6-5 to TRBJ2-7; weak D call: TRBD1 (6 bases). Looked up from germline, CDR1 is MNHEY and CDR2 is SVGAGI. The CDR3 sequence is 15 residues long. The V gene lost 2 bases and the J gene lost 3 bases, with 14 bases spanning the gap. CDR3 coding DNA: TGTGCCAGCAGTTACATGGGACAACAATACTACGAGCAGTACGTC. Amino acids: CASSYMGQQYYEQYV.

V and J are TRBV7-9 and TRBJ2-3; D unclear. Trimming removed 5 bases at V and 2 bases at J, with 14 bases between. In germline, CDR1 is SEHNR, CDR2 FQNEAQ (reference sequence). The CDR3 loop spans 15 amino acids. The CDR3 DNA reads TGTGCCAGCAGCAGAAGTTTTGAGGACACAGATACGCAGTATTTT. Translated, it gives CASSRSFEDTDTQYF.

V gene TRBV5-1 combines with J gene TRBJ2-1, with 11 positions matching TRBD2. CDR3 length: 16 residues. The germline V gene encodes CDR1 SGHRS and CDR2 YFSETQ. V dropped 0 bases and J dropped 6; count of bases not matched to a gene: 5. CDR3 nucleotide sequence: TGCGCCAGCAGCTTGGGACTAGCGGGGACAATCAATGAGCAGTTCTTC. Translated: CASSLGLAGTINEQFF.

The chain joins TRBV27 to TRBJ1-1; TRBD1 is a possible D gene (5 bases). Trimming pared 4 bases from V and 0 bases from J, leaving 12 bases between. The CDR3 is 15 residues long. Per the germline V gene, CDR1 is MNHEY and CDR2 is SMNVEV (reference sequence). The CDR3, as DNA: TGTGCCAGCAGTTCGGGGCCTAGGATGAACACTGAAGCTTTCTTT. Its translation: CASSSGPRMNTEAFF.